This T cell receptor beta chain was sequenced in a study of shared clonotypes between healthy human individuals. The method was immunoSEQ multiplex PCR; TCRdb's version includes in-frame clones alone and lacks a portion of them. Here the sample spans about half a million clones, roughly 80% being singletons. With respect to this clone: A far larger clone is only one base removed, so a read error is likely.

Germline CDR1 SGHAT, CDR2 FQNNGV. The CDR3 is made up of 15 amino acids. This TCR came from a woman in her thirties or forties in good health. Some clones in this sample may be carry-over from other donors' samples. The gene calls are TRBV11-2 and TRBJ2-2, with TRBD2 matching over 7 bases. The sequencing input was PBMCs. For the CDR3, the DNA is TGTGCCAGCAGCTCCCTCGGGGGGAACACCTGGGAGCTGTTTTTT. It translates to CASSSLGGNTWELFF.